These T cell receptor beta chains were read from a single sample in a study of patients and donors after allogeneic stem cell transplantation. TCRdb used MiXCR to reprocess the RT-PCR reads, holding one entry per CDR3 protein. The top ten hold about 3% of the sample, which has 150,000 to 200,000 distinct CDR3 sequences, around 30% seen once. The sequencing input was blood, either unsorted or a sorted T cell fraction (not recorded which). Receptors originate from a human donor who was either an allogeneic HSCT recipient or a stem cell or donor lymphocyte infusion donor (not recorded which). It is not recorded whose cells these are; they may come from a transplant donor. CDR3s include the opening cysteine and the closing phenylalanine or tryptophan. A D gene is named only where the DNA matches it firmly. Some rows mark clone size as missing; the rest say once, few, many or name a class of expanded clone.

D gene | clone size | V gene | CDR3 protein
. | . | TRBV5-1 | CASSLIASTDTQYF
. | . | TRBV30 | CAWSVMGDQPQHF
. | . | TRBV6-6 | CASRTTDYSNQPQHF
. | . | TRBV5-6 | CASSVNPGMDEQFF
TRBD1 | . | TRBV15 | CATSTLGDRKLAKNIQYF
. | many | TRBV6-1 | CASSEHRSEAFF
TRBD1 | . | TRBV7-8 | CASSYDRDSQGNEQFF
TRBD2 | . | TRBV5-1 | CASSYVRTSGTYEQYF
TRBD1 | many | TRBV5-1 | CASSLVPGGAEGYTF
TRBD2 | once | TRBV10-3 | CATRLAGGTYNEQFF
. | many | TRBV4-2 | CASSQDGPTSNQPQHF
. | few | TRBV6-5 | CASSYGGEQYF
. | . | TRBV5-8 | CASSLKGSGNQPQHF
. | . | TRBV12-3/TRBV12-4 | CASSSDGEWDEQFF
. | . | TRBV6-5 | CASSYSLPREWTDTQYF
. | . | TRBV15 | CATSRDGVGQGSYEQYF
. | . | TRBV20-1 | CSARRFTGIGNTIYF
. | . | TRBV24-1 | CATSASGYTQYF
. | . | TRBV5-1 | CASSRSRIDEKLFF
. | . | TRBV21-1 | CASSPRDWFGESIQYF
TRBD2 | . | TRBV28 | CASTPGGSSYEQYF
. | . | TRBV14 | CASSHTESSYNEQFF
TRBD1 | few | TRBV28 | CASGQGHSYEQYF
. | . | TRBV27 | CASSPRDIRQETQYF
. | many | TRBV12-3/TRBV12-4 | CASSPRNQPQHF
. | few | TRBV12-3/TRBV12-4 | CASSLLEVGPQETQYF
. | . | TRBV29-1 | CSVELGSYTGELFF
TRBD2 | . | TRBV12-3/TRBV12-4 | CASSLRGLALQFF
. | . | TRBV10-3 | CAIRRAEKDADTQYF
. | few | TRBV6-5 | CASSLDFSYNEQFF
. | few | TRBV5-1 | CASSPGVSEQYF
TRBD1 | . | TRBV7-2 | CASSLQTGLGNQPQHF
. | . | TRBV5-8 | CASSTRGRQETQYF